This TCR beta chain was sequenced during a study of T cell changes during pregnancy in multiple sclerosis. Libraries were prepared by immunoSEQ multiplex PCR; TCRdb keeps only in-frame clonotypes and omits some of them. In the table there are approximately 17,000 clones, almost 96% of which are singletons. V lost 3 bases and J 10 bases, leaving 10 bases between the germline ends. CDR3 length: 12 amino acids. CDR1 and CDR2 (germline): SGHTA, FQGTGA. Sequencing used peripheral blood, obtained in the third trimester of pregnancy. The chain uses TRBV7-3 and TRBJ2-1, with D possibly TRBD2 on 5 matching bases. The source is a female donor with multiple sclerosis, enrolled in a pregnancy study. Here the CDR3 DNA reads TGTGCCAGCAGCTTTGGCCTAGCCGAGCAGTTCTTC. Translating it yields CASSFGLAEQFF.